Below are 22 T cell receptor beta chains sequenced from a single sample in a study of T-cell memory formation after mild COVID-19. TCRdb re-derived calls from the 5' RACE reads in MiXCR, one entry per CDR3 protein. The data show under 650,000 distinct CDR3 sequences, with over 15% seen just once and approximately 12% held by the top ten. The specimen sequenced was PBMCs or a T cell subset sorted from them (not recorded which). The receptors were gathered from an adult woman who had mild COVID-19 (a few samples of this study predate the infection). Cell type and time point are not known.

The table lists this clonotype with many counts. This chain connects TRBV7-9 to TRBJ1-3; D gene uncertain. The CDR3 contains 14 residues. With 4 bases removed from V and 5 bases from J, the gap between germline ends came to 12 bases. The germline gives CDR1 SEHNR, CDR2 FQNEAQ (reference sequence). CDR3 nucleotides: TGTGCCAGCAGCTCCCGGGATCCTCGAAACACCATATATTTT. Amino acid sequence: CASSSRDPRNTIYF.

The CDR3 here is CSARLVGDEKLFF. The DNA for the CDR3 is TGCAGTGCTAGACTCGTGGGGGATGAAAAACTGTTTTTT. The V and J genes are TRBV20-1 and TRBJ1-4, with D possibly being TRBD1 (5 bases). The length of the CDR3 is 13 residues. CDR1 and CDR2 (germline): DFQATT, SNEGSKA (reference sequence). Trimming cost V 2 bases and J 6 bases, with 10 bases left between them.

At least ten counts were recorded for this clonotype. The chain joins TRBV25-1 to TRBJ2-1; D is unclear. Germline loops: CDR1 MGHDK, CDR2 SYGVNS. Trimming shortened V by 5 bases and J by 3 bases, and 11 bases separated the two germline ends. The CDR3 has 14 amino acids. In nucleotides, the CDR3 is TGTGCCAGCAGTCAGTCCGACTTCTACAATGAGCAGTTCTTC. This codes for CASSQSDFYNEQFF.

This clonotype was counted ten times or more. This chain joins TRBV7-6 and TRBJ2-7; D gene ambiguous. This CDR3 region has 15 residues. CDR1 and CDR2 (germline): SGHVS, FNYEAQ. Trimming cost V 5 bases and J 3 bases, with 17 bases left between them. CDR3 amino acids: CASSPMATSGYEQYF. CDR3 DNA: TGTGCCAGCAGCCCGATGGCGACGTCAGGCTACGAGCAGTACTTC. The whole variable domain, remainder taken from reference TRBV7-6 and TRBJ2-7, is GAGVSQSPRYKVTKRGQDVALRCDPISGHVSLYWYRQALGQGPEFLTYFNYEAQQDKSGLPNDRFSAERPEGSISTLTIQRTEQRDSAMYRCASSPMATSGYEQYFGPGTRLTVT.

This chain connects TRBV18 to TRBJ1-1; possibly TRBD1 for D (5 bases). V dropped 3 bases and J dropped 5 bases, with 19 bases sitting between them. Germline V gene lookup returns CDR1 KGHSH and CDR2 LQKENI. The CDR3 has 16 amino acids. Here the CDR3 reads CASSPAGKGKGTEAFF. DNA of the CDR3: TGTGCCAGCTCACCGGCCGGGAAGGGGAAGGGGACTGAAGCTTTCTTT.

This clonotype was counted between two and nine times. The chain recombines TRBV27 with TRBJ2-7; 12 positions match TRBD2. The CDR3 runs 20 residues. V shed 0 bases, J shed 2 bases, and the junction held 14 bases outside the gene matches. CDR1 and CDR2 (germline): MNHEY, SMNVEV (reference sequence). The CDR3 loop reads CASSLSGQLTSGRKAYEQYF. The DNA of the CDR3 is TGTGCCAGCAGTTTATCGGGACAGCTAACTAGCGGGAGGAAGGCCTACGAGCAGTACTTC.

In this sample, this clonotype turned up a few times. V and J are TRBV4-3 and TRBJ2-7; 9 bases are shared with TRBD1. The germline V gene has CDR1 LGHNA and CDR2 YSLEER. Trimming at V came to 1 base and at J to 5 bases, leaving 15 bases not matched to a gene. CDR3 length equals 18 residues. CDR3 loop: CASSQGVVGTGRFDEQYF. The CDR3 DNA follows: TGCGCCAGCAGCCAAGGTGTAGTCGGGACAGGGAGGTTTGACGAGCAGTACTTC.

The gene calls are TRBV24-1 and TRBJ2-7, with 9 nucleotides matching TRBD1. This CDR3 has 16 amino acids. CDR1 is KGHDR, CDR2 SFDVKD, per germline. The V gene end was trimmed by 2 bases and the J gene end by 2 bases; junction bases not matched to a gene: 6. CDR3 sequence (DNA): TGTGCCACCAGTGATTGGCCCGGACAGGGGACCTACGAGCAGTACTTC. This encodes CATSDWPGQGTYEQYF.

This clonotype has more than one count but fewer than ten. The genes are TRBV24-1 and TRBJ1-1; perhaps TRBD1 as D (6 bases). CDR3 length equals 15 residues. V dropped 4 bases and J dropped 5 bases, with 16 bases sitting between them. Germline V lookup: CDR1 KGHDR, CDR2 SFDVKD. DNA of the CDR3: TGTGCCACCAGTGACCCGAATGGGGGGGCGACTGAAGCTTTCTTT. This encodes CATSDPNGGATEAFF.

In its sample, this clonotype was seen a few times. The chain is built from TRBV7-3 and TRBJ2-3, with 9 bases identical to TRBD2. This CDR3 spans 15 amino acids. J lost 6 bases, V lost 6 bases, and 10 bases had no gene match. Germline V gene lookup returns CDR1 SGHTA and CDR2 FQGTGA. Here the CDR3 reads CASSGLAGPPDTQYF. The CDR3 DNA sequence: TGTGCCAGCAGTGGGCTAGCGGGGCCTCCGGATACGCAGTATTTT.

J is TRBJ2-7 and V is TRBV12-3 or TRBV12-4; D uncertain. The CDR3 is made up of 15 amino acids. V was pared by 3 bases and J by 2 bases, with 14 bases between. CDR3 sequence reads: CASSLGRAHPYEQYF. In nucleotides, the CDR3 is TGTGCCAGCAGTTTGGGTAGGGCACATCCCTACGAGCAGTACTTC.

This clonotype was counted between two and nine times. The V gene is TRBV20-1, the J gene TRBJ2-7; 7 bases align to TRBD2. V lost 2 bases and J lost 6; bases outside the gene matches: 4. The germline gives CDR1 DFQATT, CDR2 SNEGSKA (reference sequence). This CDR3 is built from 12 residues. The CDR3 here is CSARSGLVEQYF. CDR3 bases: TGCAGTGCTAGATCCGGACTAGTCGAGCAGTACTTC.

This clonotype has a count of ten or more. The chain uses TRBV12-3 or TRBV12-4 and TRBJ2-1; 11 bases fit TRBD2. The J segment lost 5 bases and the V segment lost 8 bases, leaving 11 bases of the junction unmatched. The CDR3 contains 16 residues. CDR3 region: CASSLLAGGPNNEQFF. As DNA, the CDR3 is TGTGCCAGCTCCCTGTTAGCGGGGGGGCCTAACAATGAGCAGTTCTTC.

The table lists this clonotype with a few counts. This rearrangement joins TRBV4-2 to TRBJ2-1; D remains ambiguous. Trimming removed 4 bases from V and 2 bases from J, with 9 bases in between. The germline V gene has CDR1 LGHNA and CDR2 YNFKEQ. This CDR3 is built from 14 residues. This CDR3 reads CASSRADTYNEQFF. For the CDR3, the DNA is TGTGCCAGCAGCCGGGCGGATACCTACAATGAGCAGTTCTTC.

In this sample, this clonotype turned up a few times. The rearrangement joins TRBV6-2 or TRBV6-3 to TRBJ1-3; D is undetermined. Germline CDR1 is MNHEY and CDR2 is SVGEGT. V was cut by 6 bases and J by 0 bases, with 15 bases left in between. CDR3 length: 16 amino acids. CDR3 DNA: TGTGCCAGCAGCTCCGGGCCGTTTTACTCTGGAAACACCATATATTTT. Its translation: CASSSGPFYSGNTIYF.

The chain joins TRBV5-1 to TRBJ2-3; 10 bases align to TRBD2. This CDR3 is 15 amino acids long. V lost 4 bases to trimming and J lost 1 base; unmatched junction nucleotides: 3. Germline V gene data show CDR1 as SGHRS and CDR2 as YFSETQ. The CDR3 reads CASSPSGSGTDTQYF. CDR3 bases: TGCGCCAGCAGCCCTAGCGGGAGTGGCACAGATACGCAGTATTTT.

In this sample, this clonotype turned up a few times. This chain uses TRBV29-1 with TRBJ2-4; D possibly corresponds to TRBD2 (5 bases). Germline V gene data show CDR1 as SQVTM and CDR2 as ANQGSEA. The CDR3 totals 14 residues. V was trimmed by 5 bases and J by 1 base, leaving 12 bases between them. CDR3: CSVRLPDAKNIQYF. CDR3 sequence (DNA): TGCAGCGTTAGACTACCGGATGCCAAAAACATTCAGTACTTC.

V usage is TRBV30 and J usage is TRBJ1-1, with TRBD1 as a possible D gene (5 bases). Looked up from germline, CDR1 is GTSNPN and CDR2 is SVGIG (reference sequence). The V and J ends lost 8 bases and 1 base respectively, with 17 bases between them. This CDR3 is 14 amino acids long. The CDR3 region is CAGLVGQRNTEAFF. The CDR3 DNA reads TGTGCCGGTCTTGTTGGACAACGGAACACTGAAGCTTTCTTT.

This clonotype has only a few counts. The V call is TRBV9, the J call TRBJ2-7; tentatively, D is TRBD1 or TRBD2 (6 bases each). This CDR3 is built from 15 residues. Germline CDR1 is SGDLS and CDR2 is YYNGEE. With 4 bases removed from V and 3 bases from J, the gap between germline ends came to 17 bases. In nucleotides, the CDR3 is TGTGCCAGCAGCCCTCAAACTGGGGGGCTCTACGAGCAGTACTTC. Protein: CASSPQTGGLYEQYF.

V and J are TRBV4-1 and TRBJ2-2; D gene ambiguous. V was cut by 1 base and J by 8 bases, with 8 bases left in between. Germline lookup yields CDR1 MGHRA and CDR2 YSYEKL. The CDR3 runs 13 residues. CDR3 in DNA: TGCGCCAGCAGCCAAGTAGGATGGGGGGAGCTGTTTTTT. Its translation: CASSQVGWGELFF.

This clonotype was observed a few times. The chain has TRBV24-1 and TRBJ2-6, with TRBD1 identical over 7 bases. The CDR3 has 18 residues. The V gene end was trimmed by 3 bases and the J gene end by 0 bases; junction bases not matched to a gene: 7. CDR1 and CDR2 (germline): KGHDR, SFDVKD. CDR3 nucleotide sequence: TGTGCCACCAGTGATCGCTACAGGGGAAGCTCTGGGGCCAACGTCCTGACTTTC. It translates to CATSDRYRGSSGANVLTF.

The rearrangement joins TRBV5-1 to TRBJ2-1, with TRBD1 as a possible D gene (7 bases). V lost 1 base to trimming and J lost 10 bases, with 9 bases between them. This CDR3 has 12 residues. Germline V gene data show CDR1 as SGHRS and CDR2 as YFSETQ. CDR3 nucleotide sequence: TGCGCCAGCAGCTTGCAGGGGGGCGAGCAGTTCTTC. Translation gives CASSLQGGEQFF.